This is a list of T cell receptor beta chains from one sample in a study of tumor-infiltrating lymphocytes in localized non-small cell lung cancer. This table comes from immunoSEQ multiplex PCR, and its TCRdb copy is limited to in-frame clones, with some not included. Of around 25,000 clones in the sample, over 60% were seen once. The sequenced material came from lung tumor tissue. The receptor source for this set is a human donor with non-small cell lung cancer. Both conserved end residues are trimmed from each CDR3. D genes are given only for firm matches.

-,TRBV27,TRBJ1-1,ASSYREDTEAF
-,TRBV9,TRBJ2-1,ASSVASGDEQF
-,TRBV7-2,TRBJ1-2,ASSLTVDYGYT
-,TRBV19,TRBJ1-6,ASSIDRYNSPLH
-,TRBV30,TRBJ2-3,AWMGVDTQY
-,TRBV7-3,TRBJ2-5,ASSADPQETQY
-,TRBV2,TRBJ1-1,ASSASQVNTEAF
-,TRBV25-1,TRBJ1-1,ASSDLGRSSEAF
TRBD2,TRBV7-9,TRBJ2-1,ASSPSGGDYNEQF
-,TRBV5-6,TRBJ2-3,ASSVQLTDTQY
TRBD1,TRBV5-6,TRBJ1-2,ASSSYGTEDGYT
TRBD1,TRBV11-3,TRBJ1-6,ASSHLGQGNSPLH
-,TRBV7-9,TRBJ2-3,ASSPGVASTDTQY
-,TRBV4-1,TRBJ2-1,ASSQDPGHEQF
-,TRBV7-2,TRBJ1-2,ASSLVYNYGYT
-,TRBV10-2,TRBJ1-5,ASMTGDQPQH
-,TRBV4-1,TRBJ2-5,ASSLGLEGATQY
-,TRBV2,TRBJ2-3,ASNLGTQAQY
-,TRBV5-5,TRBJ2-7,ASSLGSSTEY
-,TRBV7-2,TRBJ2-3,ASSLELGPADTQY
TRBD1,TRBV7-2,TRBJ1-2,ASSRSTGIGYT
-,TRBV15,TRBJ1-2,ATSRGAARGVNYGYT